Presented here are 25 T cell receptor beta chains from one specimen sequenced in a study of cytomegalovirus exposure and HLA in healthy donors. A multiplex PCR was run with 60 Vbeta primers and 13 Jbeta primers. Produced via immunoSEQ multiplex PCR; TCRdb's table is partial and in-frame only. This table has about 210,000 clones, 81% appearing once. The source material was PBMCs. The source of these receptors is a middle-aged man in good health and CMV-seropositive.

This chain uses TRBV9 with TRBJ2-1; TRBD1 is a possible D gene (6 bases). V was cut by 0 bases and J by 7 bases, with 14 bases left in between. CDR1 is SGDLS, CDR2 YYNGEE, per germline. The length of the CDR3 is 15 residues. The CDR3 here is CASSVVGRGSNEQFF. The CDR3, as DNA: TGTGCCAGCAGCGTAGTGGGCAGGGGATCGAATGAGCAGTTCTTC.

The genes are TRBV5-1 and TRBJ1-2; 12 bases line up with TRBD1. Germline values: CDR1 SGHRS, CDR2 YFSETQ. This CDR3 has 17 amino acids. Trimming cost V 1 base and J 1 base; bases outside gene matches: 5. This CDR3 reads CASSLLGQGAGNYGYTF. The DNA of the CDR3 is TGCGCCAGCAGCTTGTTGGGACAGGGGGCTGGTAACTATGGCTACACCTTC. The full variable domain, with the rest looked up from reference TRBV5-1 and TRBJ1-2, is KAGVTQTPRYLIKTRGQQVTLSCSPISGHRSVSWYQQTPGQGLQFLFEYFSETQRNKGNFPGRFSGRQFSNSRSEMNVSTLELGDSALYLCASSLLGQGAGNYGYTFGSGTRLTVV.

This rearrangement joins TRBV5-1 to TRBJ2-6; 12 nucleotides align to TRBD1. Germline CDR1 SGHRS, CDR2 YFSETQ. This CDR3 is built from 18 residues. Trimming removed 0 bases from V and 3 bases from J; junction bases left unmatched: 4. The CDR3, as DNA: TGCGCCAGCAGCTTGGGGGGGACAGGGGGCGTTGGGGCCAACGTCCTGACTTTC. This encodes CASSLGGTGGVGANVLTF.

This clone has just one count. V gene TRBV11-2 combines with J gene TRBJ2-5; 9 bases are shared with TRBD1. The CDR3 length is 18 residues. Per the germline V gene, CDR1 is SGHAT and CDR2 is FQNNGV. With 0 bases clipped from V and 3 bases from J, the junction kept 11 bases outside the gene matches. The CDR3 DNA reads as TGTGCCAGCAGCTTAGATTTCGTTGGAGGACAGGGGAAAGAGACCCAGTACTTC. Residues: CASSLDFVGGQGKETQYF.

The chain uses TRBV21-1 and TRBJ2-3; whether TRBD2, the table's D call, matches the DNA was not checked. TRBV21-1 is a pseudogene segment. CDR3 length equals 17 residues. Here the CDR3 reads CASSKYTLAGVTDTQYF. In nucleotides, the CDR3 is TGTGCCAGCAGCAAATACACACTAGCGGGAGTAACAGATACGCAGTATTTT.

The chain uses TRBV5-1 and TRBJ2-5; no clear D. V lost 3 bases and J 2 bases, leaving 14 bases between the germline ends. Germline V gene data show CDR1 as SGHRS and CDR2 as YFSETQ. The CDR3 has 15 residues. The CDR3 here is CASSYQEASQETQYF. The DNA of the CDR3 is TGCGCCAGCAGCTACCAAGAGGCCTCTCAAGAGACCCAGTACTTC.

This chain links TRBV5-6 with TRBJ2-3; 7 bases map to TRBD2. Germline V gene lookup returns CDR1 SGHDT and CDR2 YYEEEE. This CDR3 has 15 amino acids. The V segment lost 7 bases and the J segment 6 bases; nucleotides outside the gene matches: 14. Here the CDR3 reads CASQAWRRESDTQYF. The DNA for the CDR3 is TGTGCCAGCCAAGCTTGGAGGCGGGAGTCGGATACGCAGTATTTT.

V gene TRBV5-1 combines with J gene TRBJ1-2; D call uncertain. Looked up from germline, CDR1 is SGHRS and CDR2 is YFSETQ. This CDR3 is 13 amino acids long. The V and J ends lost 1 base and 8 bases respectively, with 12 bases between them. CDR3 in DNA: TGCGCCAGCAGCTTGTCCGGGGAGCAGGGCTACACCTTC. Residues: CASSLSGEQGYTF.

The chain couples TRBV6-1 to TRBJ2-2; 9 nucleotides align to TRBD2. Germline V gene sequence: CDR1 MNHNS, CDR2 SASEGT. The CDR3 is 14 residues long. V trimming: 7 bases; J trimming: 6 bases; junction bases outside the gene matches: 6. CDR3 in DNA: TGTGCCAGCATAGGCGGGGGGGCCGCCGGGGAGCTGTTTTTT. This gives the protein CASIGGGAAGELFF.

This clone came up a few times. CDR3 DNA sequence: TGTGCCAGCAGCCGAGACAGGGCTGGTTCCATCTACATCGATGAGCAGTTCTTC. Residues: CASSRDRAGSIYIDEQFF. The rearrangement uses TRBV7-6 and TRBJ2-1; 7 bases match TRBD1. Germline trimming cut 5 bases from V and 8 bases from J; bases unmatched to any gene: 21. CDR3 size: 18 residues. Germline CDR1 is SGHVS and CDR2 is FNYEAQ.

This chain connects TRBV19 to TRBJ1-1; D call uncertain. V lost 0 bases and J lost 0, with 8 bases in between. This CDR3 has 15 amino acids. Germline CDR1 and CDR2: LNHDA and SQIVND (reference sequence). Here the CDR3 DNA reads TGTGCCAGTAGTATAGACCGGGGTTTGAACACTGAAGCTTTCTTT. This translates into CASSIDRGLNTEAFF.

The chain is built from TRBV6-5 and TRBJ2-7; D not resolved. The germline CDR1 and CDR2 sequences are MNHEY and SVGAGI. CDR3 length: 12 amino acids. V lost 5 bases and J lost 9, with 14 bases in between. The CDR3 spells CASSAVQGAQYF. Here the CDR3 DNA reads TGTGCCAGCAGTGCGGTACAAGGTGCGCAGTACTTC.

The table lists this clone with a few counts. Written as DNA, the CDR3 is TGTGCCAGCAGTTTGTTAGCGGGGTATCGAGAGCAGTTCTTC. The encoded protein is CASSLLAGYREQFF. V usage is TRBV27 and J usage is TRBJ2-1; 8 nucleotides line up with TRBD2. Unmatched junction bases numbered 8, after V lost 3 bases and J lost 10 bases. The CDR3 sequence is 14 residues long. Germline-derived CDR1 and CDR2 are MNHEY and SMNVEV (reference sequence).

V and J are TRBV7-2 and TRBJ2-7, with 7 nucleotides matching TRBD2. CDR3 length: 16 amino acids. The ends lost 1 base at V and 0 bases at J; junction bases unmatched: 6. From germline, CDR1 is SGHTA and CDR2 FQGNSA. CDR3 region: CASSLGPSGGSYEQYF. CDR3 nucleotides: TGTGCCAGCAGCTTAGGGCCTAGCGGAGGCTCCTACGAGCAGTACTTC.

The chain employs TRBV7-9 and TRBJ2-1; 9 nucleotides agree with TRBD1. Germline CDR1 reads SEHNR; CDR2 reads FQNEAQ (reference sequence). The V segment lost 2 bases and the J segment 7 bases; nucleotides outside the gene matches: 6. The CDR3 has 15 amino acids. CDR3 protein: CASSLFRTGENEQFF. The CDR3, as DNA: TGTGCCAGCAGCTTATTCCGGACAGGGGAAAATGAGCAGTTCTTC.

The chain carries TRBV5-1 and TRBJ2-5, with D perhaps TRBD1 (6 bases). This CDR3 has 18 residues. Germline CDR1 and CDR2: SGHRS and YFSETQ. Trimming took 1 base from V and 7 from J, leaving 26 bases between them. CDR3 in DNA: TGCGCCAGCAGCTTGAGAGGGACACAGGGCATGGACCTCGGGACCCAGTACTTC. Amino acid sequence: CASSLRGTQGMDLGTQYF.

The chain has TRBV5-6 and TRBJ2-7, with a possible D match to TRBD1 (7 bases). V was clipped by 4 bases and J by 4 bases, with 24 bases between them. CDR1 SGHDT and CDR2 YYEEEE come from the germline V gene. This CDR3 comprises 17 residues. Here the CDR3 DNA reads TGTGCCAGCAGCAACCGCGGGACAGCGAGCCGAAATTACGAGCAGTACTTC. Residues: CASSNRGTASRNYEQYF.

The chain employs TRBV12-5 and TRBJ1-1; D unresolved. The V gene lost 4 bases and the J gene lost 10 bases, with 19 bases spanning the gap. The CDR3 contains 14 residues. Germline V CDR1 and CDR2: LGHNT, FRNRAP. The CDR3 is CASGSSVMVVGAFF. In nucleotides, the CDR3 is TGTGCTAGTGGTTCCTCGGTTATGGTCGTTGGAGCTTTCTTT.

The chain carries TRBV5-6 and TRBJ2-4; 8 bases line up with TRBD2. Trimming cost V 4 bases and J 6 bases; bases outside gene matches: 6. Germline CDR1 SGHDT, CDR2 YYEEEE. The length of the CDR3 is 14 residues. The CDR3 region is CASSGSGRRNIQYF. For the CDR3, the DNA is TGTGCCAGCAGCGGAAGCGGGAGAAGAAACATTCAGTACTTC.

The chain recombines TRBV7-9 with TRBJ1-4, with a possible D match to TRBD1 (5 bases). Trimming took 2 bases from V and 5 from J, leaving 12 bases between them. The CDR3 is 15 amino acids. Germline assignment: CDR1 SEHNR and CDR2 FQNEAQ (reference sequence). In DNA form, the CDR3 reads TGTGCCAGCAGCTTAAACGTCAGGGCCAATGAAAAACTGTTTTTT. It codes for CASSLNVRANEKLFF.

CDR3 sequence: CASKIGTGSYNEQFF. CDR3 bases: TGTGCCAGCAAAATCGGGACAGGCTCCTACAATGAGCAGTTCTTC. This chain links TRBV6-1 with TRBJ2-1; 8 bases match TRBD1. The CDR3 length is 15 residues. The germline CDR1 and CDR2 sequences are MNHNS and SASEGT. J was trimmed by 0 bases and V by 7 bases; bases with no gene match: 5.

The chain links TRBV4-1 to TRBJ2-2; maybe TRBD2 (7 bases). The CDR3 contains 18 residues. V was cut by 4 bases and J by 2 bases, with 20 bases left in between. The germline V gene encodes CDR1 MGHRA and CDR2 YSYEKL. The CDR3 protein is CASSLKGGGLDNTGELFF. The CDR3 DNA is TGCGCCAGCAGCCTAAAGGGGGGGGGCTTAGACAACACCGGGGAGCTGTTTTTT.

This chain uses TRBV4-1 with TRBJ2-7; D remains ambiguous. The CDR3 extends over 16 amino acids. V lost 1 base and J 2 bases, leaving 15 bases between the germline ends. In germline, CDR1 is MGHRA, CDR2 YSYEKL. The CDR3 loop reads CASSQGIIQSPYEQYF. The CDR3 nucleotides are TGCGCCAGCAGCCAAGGTATTATACAGTCGCCCTACGAGCAGTACTTC.

V gene TRBV27 combines with J gene TRBJ2-5; TRBD2 matches at 13 bases. V lost 5 bases to trimming and J lost 5 bases; unmatched junction nucleotides: 11. Germline V gene sequence: CDR1 MNHEY, CDR2 SMNVEV (reference sequence). The CDR3 loop spans 17 amino acids. In DNA, the CDR3 is TGTGCCAGCAGTCCCACCCGGACTAGCGGGAGCAGGGAGACCCAGTACTTC. This codes for CASSPTRTSGSRETQYF.

The rearrangement joins TRBV5-1 to TRBJ2-7, with D possibly TRBD1 on 6 matching bases. Germline V gene data show CDR1 as SGHRS and CDR2 as YFSETQ. Trimming left V 1 base short and J 0 bases short, with 8 bases between. The length of the CDR3 is 14 residues. CDR3 loop: CASSLSGDSYEQYF. The DNA for the CDR3 is TGCGCCAGCAGCTTGTCAGGGGACTCCTACGAGCAGTACTTC.